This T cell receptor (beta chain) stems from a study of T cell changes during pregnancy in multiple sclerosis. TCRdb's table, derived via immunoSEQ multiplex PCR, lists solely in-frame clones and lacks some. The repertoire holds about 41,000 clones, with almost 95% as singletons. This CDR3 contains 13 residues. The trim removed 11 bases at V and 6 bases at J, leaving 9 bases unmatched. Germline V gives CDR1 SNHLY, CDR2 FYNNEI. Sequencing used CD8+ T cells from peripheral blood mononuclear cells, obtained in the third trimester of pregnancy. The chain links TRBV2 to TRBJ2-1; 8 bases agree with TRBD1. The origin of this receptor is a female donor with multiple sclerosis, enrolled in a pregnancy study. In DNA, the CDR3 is TGTGCCGCCCGTTTGCAGGGGGCCAATGAGCAGTTCTTC. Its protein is CAARLQGANEQFF. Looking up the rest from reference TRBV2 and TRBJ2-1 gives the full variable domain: EPEVTQTPSHQVTQMGQEVILRCVPISNHLYFYWYRQILGQKVEFLVSFYNNEISEKSEIFDDQFSVERPDGSNFTLKIRSTKLEDSAMYFCAARLQGANEQFFGPGTRLTVL.